Below are 11 T cell receptor beta chains sequenced from a single sample in a study of Ad26.COV2.S vaccination and SARS-CoV-2 variants. Some clones are missing from TCRdb's copy, which holds only in-frame ones; the method was immunoSEQ multiplex PCR. The sample yields about 350,000 clones, 75% to 90% seen once. Indicated treatment: 15 to 20 received Ad26.COV2.S at low or high dose, single or two shots; about 5 received placebo; per-sample allocation not given. Collection of the samples took place on day 63 after the first injection of vaccine or placebo. Sample: peripheral blood, taken in a trial of Ad26.COV2.S vaccine versus placebo. These receptors came from a person between 18 and 65 years old who received the Ad26.COV2.S COVID-19 vaccine or a placebo.

V gene TRBV6-6 combines with J gene TRBJ1-1; no firm D call. Trimming removed 8 bases at V and 1 base at J, with 5 bases between. Germline lookup yields CDR1 MNHNY and CDR2 SVGAGI (reference sequence). CDR3 length equals 11 residues. The CDR3: CASGRNTEAFF. The CDR3 bases are TGTGCCAGCGGTAGGAACACTGAAGCTTTCTTT.

The V call is TRBV28, the J call TRBJ1-1; D gene unclear. The germline V and J ends were trimmed by 10 bases and 11 bases, with 14 bases remaining between them. This CDR3 is built from 10 residues. Germline lookup yields CDR1 MDHEN and CDR2 SYDVKM. The CDR3 coding sequence is TGTGCCACCTCGCCGGGCGGCGCTTTCTTT. Residues: CATSPGGAFF.

The genes are TRBV19 and TRBJ1-4, with D possibly TRBD1 on 5 matching bases. The V gene lost 7 bases and the J gene lost 7 bases, with 10 bases spanning the gap. Per germline, CDR1 LNHDA and CDR2 SQIVND (reference sequence). The CDR3 totals 12 residues. The CDR3 protein is CASTGFGEKLFF. The CDR3 nucleotides are TGTGCCAGTACAGGGTTTGGTGAAAAACTGTTTTTT.

There are a few counts of this clone. The J gene is TRBJ1-3, the V gene TRBV9, with D uncertain. CDR3 length: 13 residues. Germline V gene sequence: CDR1 SGDLS, CDR2 YYNGEE. V lost 3 bases and J lost 11, with 15 bases in between. The CDR3 DNA sequence: TGTGCCAGCAGCGACGGGCCTGTCGGGCCCATATATTTT. It is translated as CASSDGPVGPIYF.

V usage is TRBV7-9 and J usage is TRBJ2-7, with D possibly matching TRBD1 (6 bases). Germline V CDR1 and CDR2: SEHNR, FQNEAQ (reference sequence). The CDR3 is 15 residues long. The ends were cut back, 2 bases at V and 2 bases at J, with 13 bases in the middle. The CDR3 bases are TGTGCCAGCAGCTTAATTGGGGGCCTCACCTACGAGCAGTACTTC. It specifies CASSLIGGLTYEQYF.

The chain has TRBV11-2 and TRBJ2-5; D may be TRBD2 (5 bases). Germline CDR1 reads SGHAT; CDR2 reads FQNNGV. V lost 0 bases, J lost 1 base, and 9 bases lay in between. This CDR3 comprises 15 residues. The CDR3 is CASSLDRGVQETQYF. Written as DNA, the CDR3 is TGTGCCAGCAGCTTAGATCGGGGAGTCCAAGAGACCCAGTACTTC. Full variable domain (missing parts from reference TRBV11-2 and TRBJ2-5): EAGVAQSPRYKIIEKRQSVAFWCNPISGHATLYWYQQILGQGPKLLIQFQNNGVVDDSQLPKDRFSAERLKGVDSTLKIQPAKLEDSAVYLCASSLDRGVQETQYFGPGTRLLVL.

The CDR3 DNA reads as TGCGCCAGCAGTGAACGGGGGGGAGGAGATACGCAGTATTTT. Encoded protein: CASSERGGGDTQYF. The chain couples TRBV10-1 to TRBJ2-3, with 8 bases matching TRBD2. Germline trimming cut 3 bases from V and 5 bases from J; bases unmatched to any gene: 4. CDR1 is WNHNN and CDR2 is SYGVQD in the germline V gene (reference sequence). The CDR3 has 14 residues.

The chain links TRBV4-3 to TRBJ2-7, with 7 bases matching TRBD1. Germline loops: CDR1 LGHNA, CDR2 YSLEER. The J segment lost 4 bases and the V segment lost 0 bases, leaving 6 bases of the junction unmatched. The CDR3 is made up of 15 amino acids. CDR3 sequence: CASSQDRQGVYEQYF. CDR3 sequence (DNA): TGCGCCAGCAGCCAAGATCGGCAGGGGGTATACGAGCAGTACTTC.

V is TRBV24-1 and J is TRBJ2-5; D unclear. V was cut by 3 bases and J by 5 bases, with 12 bases left in between. This CDR3 is built from 14 residues. The germline V gene encodes CDR1 KGHDR and CDR2 SFDVKD. DNA for the CDR3: TGTGCCACCAGTGATCCCAAGGACCTCGAGACCCAGTACTTC. Its translation is CATSDPKDLETQYF.

The chain uses TRBV7-9 and TRBJ1-3; D unclear. Germline V gene sequence: CDR1 SEHNR, CDR2 FQNEAQ (reference sequence). The V and J ends lost 2 bases and 2 bases respectively, with 10 bases between them. There are 15 residues in the CDR3. CDR3 loop: CASSLTGRTGNTIYF. CDR3 nucleotides: TGTGCCAGCAGCTTAACGGGCAGAACTGGAAACACCATATATTTT.

In regard to this clone: The same CDR3 arises from other DNA sequences in this sample as well. CDR3 sequence: CASSPSDRWNTEAFF. CDR3 DNA: TGTGCCAGCAGTCCTTCGGACAGATGGAACACTGAAGCTTTCTTT. The chain couples TRBV28 to TRBJ1-1; TRBD1 might be the D (6 bases). This CDR3 has 15 amino acids. Germline CDR1 is MDHEN and CDR2 is SYDVKM. Trimming left V 5 bases short and J 1 base short, with 14 bases between.